This entry describes one T cell receptor (beta chain). These data come from a study of cytotoxic CD8 clonotypes in ibrutinib-treated CLL. CDR3 length equals 13 residues. V was clipped by 7 bases and J by 6 bases; unmatched bases: 5. Germline V lookup: CDR1 MNHEY, CDR2 SVGAGI. TCRdb's copy holds only in-frame clones and misses some; the assay was immunoSEQ multiplex PCR. The profile shows over 65,000 clones, around 79% of them singletons. This clonotype was sampled from a human donor with chronic lymphocytic leukemia. Sequencing used PBMCs, obtained after 12 months of ibrutinib treatment. The chain has TRBV6-5 and TRBJ2-7; 11 positions agree with TRBD1. DNA for the CDR3: TGTGCCAGCAATAGGGACAGGGGGGGCGAGCAGTACTTC. Translating it yields CASNRDRGGEQYF.